The source of this T cell receptor beta chain is a study of PD-1 blockade in classical Hodgkin lymphoma. Overall study results and limits: Newly diagnosed patients reportedly trailed healthy donors in baseline TCR diversity. Patients were excluded if nivolumab began under 1 year after ASCT (the autologous transplant). Complete responders possessed baseline diversity comparable to newly diagnosed patients.

After autologous stem cell transplantation all patients relapsed, and prior brentuximab vedotin exposure differed between cohorts. Germline values: CDR1 SGDLS, CDR2 YYNGEE. The CDR3 contains 14 residues. The V and J ends lost 4 bases and 5 bases, in that order; junction bases with no gene match: 6. Libraries were prepared by immunoSEQ multiplex PCR; TCRdb keeps only in-frame clonotypes and omits some of them. The data hold about 37,000 clones, with less than 85% observed a single time. Comment on this clone: Antigen: not known.

This clonotype was obtained from a human donor with classical Hodgkin lymphoma. The chain employs TRBV9 and TRBJ2-5, with TRBD1 identical over 9 bases. Material: peripheral blood mononuclear cells (PBMCs), obtained before the second cycle of nivolumab. This CDR3 is CASSRGQGGETQYF. The CDR3 DNA sequence: TGTGCCAGCAGCAGGGGACAGGGAGGGGAGACCCAGTACTTC.